This T cell receptor (beta chain) is from a study of neurological immune-mediated disorders. PBMCs stored at -80 C, 2 million in total, were the source of the unsorted libraries. This clonotype has at least ten counts. TCRdb itself ran the 5' RACE reads through MiXCR, one entry per CDR3 protein. The table has about 58,000 distinct CDR3 sequences, 2% to 2.5% seen once; the top ten hold around 3%. V lost 2 bases, J lost 3 bases, and 10 bases stayed unmatched. CDR3 length equals 17 residues. The clonotype originates from a man aged 50-59 years with multiple sclerosis. The sample taken for sequencing was PBMCs. The chain has TRBV12-3 or TRBV12-4 and TRBJ2-3; 8 nucleotides match TRBD2. CDR3 coding DNA: TGTGCCAGCAGTTTACGGGGGGGAAGAGGTCCGACAGATACGCAGTATTTT. As protein: CASSLRGGRGPTDTQYF.